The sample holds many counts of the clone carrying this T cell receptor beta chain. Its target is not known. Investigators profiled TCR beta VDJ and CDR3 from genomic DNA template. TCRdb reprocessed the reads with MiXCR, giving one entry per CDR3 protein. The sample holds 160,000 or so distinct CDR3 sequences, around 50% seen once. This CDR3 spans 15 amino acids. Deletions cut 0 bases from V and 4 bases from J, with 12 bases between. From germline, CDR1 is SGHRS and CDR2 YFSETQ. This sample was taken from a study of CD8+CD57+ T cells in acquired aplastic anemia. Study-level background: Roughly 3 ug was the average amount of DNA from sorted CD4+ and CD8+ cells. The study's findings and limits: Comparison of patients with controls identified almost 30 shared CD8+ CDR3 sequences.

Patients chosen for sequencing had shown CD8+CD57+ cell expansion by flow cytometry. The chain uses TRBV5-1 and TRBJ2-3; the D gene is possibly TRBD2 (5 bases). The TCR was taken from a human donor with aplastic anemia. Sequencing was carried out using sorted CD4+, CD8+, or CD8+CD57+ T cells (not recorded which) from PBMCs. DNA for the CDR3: TGCGCCAGCAGCTTGGGATCCCTAGCCCCAGATACGCAGTATTTT. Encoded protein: CASSLGSLAPDTQYF. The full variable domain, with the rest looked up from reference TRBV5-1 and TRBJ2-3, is KAGVTQTPRYLIKTRGQQVTLSCSPISGHRSVSWYQQTPGQGLQFLFEYFSETQRNKGNFPGRFSGRQFSNSRSEMNVSTLELGDSALYLCASSLGSLAPDTQYFGPGTRLTVL.